Each of the 28 T cell receptor beta chains below was sequenced from the same sample in a study of beta chain features in type 1 diabetes. General study results and limits: Type 1 diabetes patients had TCRB CDR3s that were shorter (moderately but significantly so) in all four CD4+ subsets.

Reverse transcription of all isolated RNA meant that expressed TCRB transcripts were sequenced. Profiled with immunoSEQ multiplex PCR; TCRdb holds only in-frame clones, not every one. Seen here are 100,000 to 150,000 clones, about 10% observed once, and the top ten hold about 0.7%. These receptors have no known antigen. The sequenced material came from central memory CD4+ T cells from blood. Receptors were obtained from a man aged 25-40 years with type 1 diabetes.

The chain is built from TRBV2 and TRBJ2-1, with 11 bases fitting TRBD2. Trimming took 7 bases from V and 3 from J; bases not matched to a gene: 5. The CDR3 extends over 15 amino acids. Per germline, CDR1 SNHLY and CDR2 FYNNEI. DNA for the CDR3: TGTGCCAGCATCCCCGGGACTAGCGGCTACAATGAGCAGTTCTTC. Encoded protein: CASIPGTSGYNEQFF.

A few counts support this clone. The rearrangement links TRBV7-3 to TRBJ1-1, with no clear D. Germline assignment: CDR1 SGHTA and CDR2 FQGTGA. V was trimmed by 2 bases and J by 4 bases, leaving 8 bases between them. The CDR3 sequence is 13 residues long. The chain's CDR3 is CASSLSTGTEAFF. The CDR3 bases are TGTGCCAGCAGCTTATCCACCGGCACTGAAGCTTTCTTT.

The table lists this clone with a few counts. The rearrangement joins TRBV28 to TRBJ2-1; TRBD1 is a possible D gene (6 bases). From germline, CDR1 is MDHEN and CDR2 SYDVKM. Trimming cost V 4 bases and J 3 bases, with 25 bases left between them. This CDR3 is 19 amino acids long. The CDR3 reads CASSSSDASTGNIYNEQFF. The CDR3, as DNA: TGTGCCAGCAGTTCCTCGGACGCCTCCACAGGGAATATCTACAATGAGCAGTTCTTC.

The J gene is TRBJ2-5, the V gene TRBV5-1, with D hard to call. V dropped 2 bases and J dropped 3 bases, with 5 bases sitting between them. The CDR3 loop spans 12 amino acids. CDR1 is SGHRS and CDR2 is YFSETQ in the germline V gene. Written as DNA, the CDR3 is TGCGCCAGCAGCTTACCAGAAGAGACCCAGTACTTC. Translating gives CASSLPEETQYF.

This clone was observed a handful of times. The rearrangement links TRBV18 to TRBJ2-7, with 10 bases aligning to TRBD1. CDR1 is KGHSH and CDR2 is LQKENI in the germline V gene. J gave up 5 bases and V 5 bases, and 12 bases lay outside the gene matches. The CDR3 sequence is 16 residues long. The CDR3 loop reads CASSESLWTGGDEQYF. The CDR3 DNA sequence: TGTGCCAGCTCAGAGAGCTTGTGGACAGGGGGGGACGAGCAGTACTTC.

On this clone: Relative to the germline gene, one junction end is altered; a read error may explain this. The genes are TRBV7-7 and TRBJ2-7; D unclear. The germline CDR1 and CDR2 sequences are SSHAT and FNYEAQ (reference sequence). The CDR3 length is 14 residues. CDR3 loop: CASSPGPFSYEQYF. DNA of the CDR3: TGTGCTAGCAGCCCGGGTCCTTTCTCCTACGAGCAGTACTTC.

This clone has a handful of counts. The chain uses TRBV15 and TRBJ1-2; D gene ambiguous. Germline assignment: CDR1 LNHNV and CDR2 YYDKDF (reference sequence). Trimming shortened V by 0 bases and J by 0 bases, and 11 bases separated the two germline ends. There are 16 residues in the CDR3. CDR3 in DNA: TGTGCCACCAGCAGAGATCCCCTGGCCGCTAACTATGGCTACACCTTC. Amino acid sequence: CATSRDPLAANYGYTF.

There are a few counts of this clone. V gene TRBV7-9 combines with J gene TRBJ1-2; 11 bases agree with TRBD1. V was clipped by 7 bases and J by 5 bases; unmatched bases: 6. This CDR3 region has 14 residues. Germline CDR1 and CDR2: SEHNR and FQNEAQ (reference sequence). The DNA for the CDR3 is TGTGCCAGCAAACGGACAGGGGGCGGTTATGGCTACACCTTC. It yields the protein CASKRTGGGYGYTF. Complete variable domain (other parts from reference TRBV7-9 and TRBJ1-2): DTGVSQNPRHKITKRGQNVTFRCDPISEHNRLYWYRQTLGQGPEFLTYFQNEAQLEKSRLLSDRFSAERPKGSFSTLEIQRTEQGDSAMYLCASKRTGGGYGYTFGSGTRLTVV.

The V gene is TRBV18, the J gene TRBJ2-5; no clear D. The V gene lost 4 bases and the J gene lost 3 bases, with 6 bases spanning the gap. There are 12 residues in the CDR3. Germline values: CDR1 KGHSH, CDR2 LQKENI. The DNA for the CDR3 is TGTGCCAGCTCACTCCTAGAAGAGACCCAGTACTTC. Protein: CASSLLEETQYF.

This clone was counted a few times. The rearrangement joins TRBV6-1 to TRBJ2-7; a possible D gene is TRBD2 (6 bases). CDR1 and CDR2 from the germline V gene are MNHNS and SASEGT. The CDR3 is 12 amino acids. The CDR3 DNA is TGTGCTCTCGAAGGAGGGGTGTACGAGCAGTACTTC. It specifies CALEGGVYEQYF.

This clone has only a few counts. The chain has TRBV6-5 and TRBJ1-6; D is uncertain. Trimming removed 4 bases at V and 9 bases at J, with 19 bases between. The V gene's germline CDR1 is MNHEY and CDR2 SVGAGI. This CDR3 contains 16 residues. The CDR3 DNA sequence: TGTGCCAGCAGTTTCTCATACGACGGCGGCAGTTCACCCCTCCACTTT. This codes for CASSFSYDGGSSPLHF.

This clone was seen a few times. The chain joins TRBV11-3 to TRBJ2-2, with 13 bases that match TRBD2. Germline lookup yields CDR1 SGHNT and CDR2 YENEEA. V gave up 1 base and J gave up 4 bases; unmatched junction bases: 3. The CDR3 extends over 17 amino acids. CDR3: CASSLGRTSGSTGELFF. CDR3 coding DNA: TGTGCCAGCAGCTTAGGTCGGACTAGCGGGAGCACCGGGGAGCTGTTTTTT.

This clone was recorded at least ten times. Other DNA sequences in the same sample also yield this CDR3. The rearrangement joins TRBV4-3 to TRBJ2-7, with D unresolved. Germline loops: CDR1 LGHNA, CDR2 YSLEER. The CDR3 has 15 residues. Trimming pared 1 base from V and 2 bases from J, leaving 12 bases between. The CDR3 DNA reads TGCGCCAGCAGCCAAGTTATAGCCTCAGCCTACGAGCAGTACTTC. The encoded protein is CASSQVIASAYEQYF.

This clone turned up a few times. Other DNA sequences of this sample code for an identical CDR3. The chain combines TRBV9 with TRBJ2-5; D is unclear. Trimming took off 0 bases at V and 2 bases at J, with 5 bases between the two ends. The CDR3 is made up of 13 amino acids. Germline V lookup: CDR1 SGDLS, CDR2 YYNGEE. CDR3 region: CASSVGQQETQYF. As DNA, the CDR3 is TGTGCCAGCAGCGTAGGGCAGCAAGAGACCCAGTACTTC.

V is TRBV11-2 and J is TRBJ2-4; 7 nucleotides match TRBD1. V lost 5 bases and J lost 0; bases outside the gene matches: 10. This CDR3 is built from 17 residues. CDR1 is SGHAT, CDR2 FQNNGV, per germline. The CDR3 loop is CASSPRTGGIAKNIQYF. CDR3 bases: TGTGCCAGCAGCCCCAGGACAGGAGGTATAGCCAAAAACATTCAGTACTTC.

This clone was seen only a few times. The genes are TRBV7-2 and TRBJ1-2, with 7 bases identical to TRBD1. The CDR3 loop spans 12 amino acids. Germline assignment: CDR1 SGHTA and CDR2 FQGNSA. V shed 5 bases, J shed 7 bases, and the junction held 4 bases outside the gene matches. DNA for the CDR3: TGTGCCAGCAGCACCAACAGGGGTGGCTACACCTTC. Its translation: CASSTNRGGYTF.

This clone was recorded a few times. The chain recombines TRBV27 with TRBJ2-1, with TRBD2 matching over 7 bases. CDR3 length: 16 residues. After removal of 6 bases from V and 3 bases from J, the junction contained 11 bases not matched to a gene. The germline V gene has CDR1 MNHEY and CDR2 SMNVEV (reference sequence). CDR3 bases: TGTGCCAGCAGAATGCGTGGGGGGGTTAACTACAATGAGCAGTTCTTC. Translating gives CASRMRGGVNYNEQFF.

This clone came up a few times. The chain couples TRBV30 to TRBJ1-5; 8 positions match TRBD1. CDR3 length: 16 amino acids. Losses at the gene ends were 1 base for V and 6 bases for J; bases not matched to a gene: 11. Germline V gene sequence: CDR1 GTSNPN, CDR2 SVGIG (reference sequence). The CDR3 region is CAWSAGTGATSQPQHF. CDR3 DNA: TGTGCCTGGAGTGCTGGGACAGGAGCTACGAGTCAGCCCCAGCATTTT.

Many counts were recorded for this clone. The chain joins TRBV7-9 to TRBJ1-1; TRBD1 might be the D (6 bases). Per germline, CDR1 SEHNR and CDR2 FQNEAQ (reference sequence). CDR3 length: 14 amino acids. The V gene lost 4 bases and the J gene lost 1 base, with 10 bases spanning the gap. CDR3 protein: CASSYVRGNTEAFF. The CDR3 nucleotides read TGTGCCAGCAGCTACGTCAGGGGGAACACTGAAGCTTTCTTT.

This clone was seen more than once but under ten times. The chain is built from TRBV28 and TRBJ2-7; 7 bases agree with TRBD2. Germline V gene sequence: CDR1 MDHEN, CDR2 SYDVKM. The CDR3 is 15 residues long. The ends lost 4 bases at V and 3 bases at J; junction bases unmatched: 9. The CDR3: CASSSISAGDYEQYF. DNA for the CDR3: TGTGCCAGCAGTTCCATCAGCGCGGGGGACTACGAGCAGTACTTC.

The V and J genes are TRBV19 and TRBJ1-2; D not resolved. Trimming removed 5 bases from V and 7 bases from J, with 17 bases in between. The CDR3 has 14 amino acids. Per the germline V gene, CDR1 is LNHDA and CDR2 is SQIVND (reference sequence). CDR3 nucleotides: TGTGCCAGTAGTTACTCCCGGGAAGTTGGTGGCTACACCTTC. As protein: CASSYSREVGGYTF.

J is TRBJ1-1 and V is TRBV7-2, with 9 bases that match TRBD1. This CDR3 has 15 amino acids. From germline, CDR1 is SGHTA and CDR2 FQGNSA. After removal of 4 bases from V and 5 bases from J, the junction contained 8 bases not matched to a gene. The CDR3 DNA sequence: TGTGCCAGCAGCTCCCGACAGGGGGTTGTTACTGAAGCTTTCTTT. Residues: CASSSRQGVVTEAFF.

CDR3 nucleotide sequence: TGTGCCAGCAGTCCCCCCCTTCCTAGAAGGAAGGATTTAACTGAAGCTTTCTTT. This encodes CASSPPLPRRKDLTEAFF. The chain employs TRBV28 and TRBJ1-1, with no clear D. Germline V gene sequence: CDR1 MDHEN, CDR2 SYDVKM. This CDR3 spans 18 amino acids. V lost 5 bases and J 5 bases, leaving 27 bases between the germline ends.

This clone showed up just a few times. The chain links TRBV10-3 to TRBJ2-7; 8 positions agree with TRBD2. From germline, CDR1 is ENHRY and CDR2 SYGVKD. V shed 8 bases, J shed 5 bases, and the junction held 11 bases outside the gene matches. This CDR3 comprises 14 residues. The CDR3 reads CAIGMTSDLDEQYF. CDR3 DNA sequence: TGTGCCATCGGGATGACTAGCGACCTAGACGAGCAGTACTTC.

The table lists this clone with a few counts. This chain links TRBV6-5 with TRBJ2-7; TRBD2 aligns across 9 bases. The V gene end was trimmed by 5 bases and the J gene end by 0 bases; junction bases not matched to a gene: 5. Germline lookup yields CDR1 MNHEY and CDR2 SVGAGI. This CDR3 comprises 15 residues. The CDR3 coding sequence is TGTGCCAGCAGTCACGCGGGGGGGCTCTCCTACGAGCAGTACTTC. Residues: CASSHAGGLSYEQYF.

The genes are TRBV7-3 and TRBJ2-3, with D perhaps TRBD1 (6 bases). CDR3 length: 13 amino acids. Germline loops: CDR1 SGHTA, CDR2 FQGTGA. Trimming removed 5 bases at V and 6 bases at J, with 12 bases between. CDR3 coding DNA: TGTGCCAGCAGCGTCACAGGGAAGGATACGCAGTATTTT. This encodes CASSVTGKDTQYF.

In nucleotides, the CDR3 is TGTGCCAGCACCGGGGACAGGTATAGCAATCAGCCCCAGCATTTT. This encodes CASTGDRYSNQPQHF. The chain employs TRBV7-9 and TRBJ1-5, with 8 bases that match TRBD1. Germline V gene data show CDR1 as SEHNR and CDR2 as FQNEAQ (reference sequence). Trimming took 7 bases from V and 0 from J; bases not matched to a gene: 5. The length of the CDR3 is 15 residues.

Concerning this clone: Within the sample, other DNA sequences also encode this same CDR3. The V call is TRBV18, the J call TRBJ2-5; D remains unclear. Germline assignment: CDR1 KGHSH and CDR2 LQKENI. V lost 3 bases to trimming and J lost 5 bases, with 10 bases between them. The CDR3 has 13 residues. CDR3 bases: TGTGCCAGCTCACCCCCTAGTAGGGAGACCCAGTACTTC. Amino acid sequence: CASSPPSRETQYF.